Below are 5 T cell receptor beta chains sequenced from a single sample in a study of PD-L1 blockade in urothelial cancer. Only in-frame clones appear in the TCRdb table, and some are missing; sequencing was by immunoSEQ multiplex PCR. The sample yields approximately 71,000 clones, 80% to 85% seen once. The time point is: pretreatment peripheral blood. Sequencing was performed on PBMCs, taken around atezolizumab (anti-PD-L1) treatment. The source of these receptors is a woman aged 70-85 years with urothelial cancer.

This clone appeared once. The DNA for the CDR3 is TGTGCCAGCAGTGTGATTCCCAGGGGGACTGAAGCTTTCTTT. It codes for CASSVIPRGTEAFF. The chain links TRBV2 to TRBJ1-1, with 7 bases matching TRBD1. Germline loops: CDR1 SNHLY, CDR2 FYNNEI. The CDR3 loop spans 14 amino acids. V shed 4 bases and J 5 bases; nucleotides not matched to a gene: 7.

The CDR3 sequence: CASSTGGANYGYTF. Written as DNA, the CDR3 is TGCGCCAGTAGCACAGGAGGGGCTAACTATGGCTACACCTTC. The V and J genes are TRBV10-1 and TRBJ1-2; tentative D call: TRBD1 (5 bases). CDR3 length equals 14 residues. V lost 9 bases, J lost 0 bases, and 14 bases lay in between. CDR1 and CDR2 from the germline V gene are WNHNN and SYGVQD (reference sequence).

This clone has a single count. The chain's CDR3 is CASTSIVGATGWAFF. DNA for the CDR3: TGTGCCAGTACCAGTATAGTGGGGGCAACAGGGTGGGCTTTCTTT. This chain uses TRBV19 with TRBJ1-1, with a weak D call TRBD1 (6 bases). CDR3 size: 15 residues. Trimming removed 7 bases at V and 11 bases at J, with 26 bases between. The germline gives CDR1 LNHDA, CDR2 SQIVND (reference sequence).

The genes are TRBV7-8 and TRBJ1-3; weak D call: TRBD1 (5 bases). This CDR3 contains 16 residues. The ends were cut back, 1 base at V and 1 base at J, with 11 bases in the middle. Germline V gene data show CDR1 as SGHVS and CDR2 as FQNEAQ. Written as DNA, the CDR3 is TGTGCCAGCAGCTTAGGCCACGGGGGGTCTGGAAACACCATATATTTT. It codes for CASSLGHGGSGNTIYF.

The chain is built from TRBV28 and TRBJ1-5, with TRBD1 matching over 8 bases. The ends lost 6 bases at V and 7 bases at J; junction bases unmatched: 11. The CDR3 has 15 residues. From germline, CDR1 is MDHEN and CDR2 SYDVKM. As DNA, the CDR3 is TGTGCCAGCAGACCTGACAGGGGAGCAGGCCAGCCCCAGCATTTT. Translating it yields CASRPDRGAGQPQHF.